Presented here are 20 T cell receptor beta chains from one specimen sequenced in a study of response to subunit inactivated influenza vaccine. One entry per CDR3 protein, called by TCRdb with MiXCR from the RT-PCR reads. Of around 580,000 distinct CDR3 sequences listed, 10% to 15% are singletons. Here the sequenced sample was PBMCs from blood, taken on the day of vaccination. All receptors derive from a man between 45 and 60 years old who received an inactivated influenza vaccine.

This clonotype was counted between two and nine times. CDR3 amino acids: CATSDLGREHGYTF. Written as DNA, the CDR3 is TGTGCCACCAGTGATTTGGGCAGGGAGCATGGCTACACCTTC. The chain joins TRBV24-1 to TRBJ1-2, with D maybe TRBD1 (5 bases). This CDR3 comprises 14 residues. Germline CDR1 and CDR2: KGHDR and SFDVKD. V lost 0 bases, J lost 6 bases, and 10 bases lay in between.

V gene TRBV5-1 combines with J gene TRBJ2-7; 10 positions agree with TRBD2. This CDR3 region has 16 residues. Per germline, CDR1 SGHRS and CDR2 YFSETQ. Losses at the gene ends were 4 bases for V and 3 bases for J; bases not matched to a gene: 10. The CDR3 is CASSPWAGTSVYEQYF. For the CDR3, the DNA is TGCGCCAGCAGCCCGTGGGCCGGGACTAGCGTCTACGAGCAGTACTTC. Filled out from reference TRBV5-1 and TRBJ2-7, the complete variable domain reads KAGVTQTPRYLIKTRGQQVTLSCSPISGHRSVSWYQQTPGQGLQFLFEYFSETQRNKGNFPGRFSGRQFSNSRSEMNVSTLELGDSALYLCASSPWAGTSVYEQYFGPGTRLTVT.

The chain is built from TRBV20-1 and TRBJ2-1, with 10 bases identical to TRBD2. The CDR3 contains 15 residues. V was clipped by 3 bases and J by 8 bases; unmatched bases: 10. Germline V gene data show CDR1 as DFQATT and CDR2 as SNEGSKA (reference sequence). The CDR3 DNA reads TGCAGTGCTAGTTATTTCCTAGCGGGAGAAGATGAGCAGTTCTTC. It translates to CSASYFLAGEDEQFF.

The chain is built from TRBV7-3 and TRBJ2-1; TRBD2 aligns across 14 bases. Germline CDR1 SGHTA, CDR2 FQGTGA. CDR3 length: 17 amino acids. V shed 3 bases and J 2 bases; nucleotides not matched to a gene: 3. The CDR3 nucleotides read TGTGCCAGCAGCTTGCCGGGACTAGCGGGAGCCTACAATGAGCAGTTCTTC. Its translation is CASSLPGLAGAYNEQFF.

This clonotype was counted at least ten times. The V call is TRBV7-8, the J call TRBJ2-2; unclear D gene. The CDR3 length is 17 residues. V was cut by 0 bases and J by 4 bases, with 15 bases left in between. Germline CDR1 and CDR2: SGHVS and FQNEAQ. The CDR3 reads CASSLARIDHSTGELFF. In nucleotides, the CDR3 is TGTGCCAGCAGCTTAGCTAGGATAGATCATAGCACCGGGGAGCTGTTTTTT.

Ten or more counts support this clonotype. The rearrangement uses TRBV29-1 and TRBJ1-2, with TRBD1 as a possible D gene (5 bases). The germline gives CDR1 SQVTM, CDR2 ANQGSEA. The CDR3 length is 11 residues. The V end was cut by 8 bases, the J end by 6 bases, with 13 bases between. The CDR3 DNA reads as TGCAGCTCGAGGGACGGCGATGGCTACACCTTC. This encodes CSSRDGDGYTF.

This clonotype was seen a handful of times. The rearrangement uses TRBV7-8 and TRBJ2-1; 12 nucleotides line up with TRBD1. Germline-derived CDR1 and CDR2 are SGHVS and FQNEAQ. CDR3 length equals 15 residues. V lost 1 base, J lost 9 bases, and 4 bases stayed unmatched. The CDR3 nucleotides are TGTGCCAGCAGCTTAGGGGGACAGGGGGCATTTGAGCAGTTCTTC. This codes for CASSLGGQGAFEQFF.

CDR3: CASSSQAFSYGYTF. The DNA for the CDR3 is TGTGCCAGCAGCTCCCAAGCATTTAGCTATGGCTACACCTTC. The chain has TRBV7-2 and TRBJ1-2, with unresolved D. Trimming pared 4 bases from V and 4 bases from J, leaving 13 bases between. This CDR3 region has 14 residues. The germline V gene has CDR1 SGHTA and CDR2 FQGNSA. The variable domain in full, completed from reference TRBV7-2 and TRBJ1-2, reads GAGVSQSPSNKVTEKGKDVELRCDPISGHTALYWYRQSLGQGLEFLIYFQGNSAPDKSGLPSDRFSAERTGGSVSTLTIQRTQQEDSAVYLCASSSQAFSYGYTFGSGTRLTVV.

The rearrangement joins TRBV20-1 to TRBJ1-2; 7 bases agree with TRBD1. The CDR3 runs 16 residues. Germline trimming cut 4 bases from V and 8 bases from J; bases unmatched to any gene: 19. Germline CDR1 DFQATT, CDR2 SNEGSKA (reference sequence). The CDR3 DNA reads as TGCAGTGCTACCCTCTATTTTCAGGGGGGCACAGGGGGCTACACCTTC. Translating gives CSATLYFQGGTGGYTF.

The CDR3 here is CASSQGTGQRYNEQFF. The DNA of the CDR3 is TGTGCCAGCAGCCAAGGGACAGGGCAACGTTACAATGAGCAGTTCTTC. The chain couples TRBV4-2 to TRBJ2-1, with TRBD1 matching 8 bases. CDR3 length: 16 amino acids. Trimming at V came to 1 base and at J to 4 bases, leaving 6 bases not matched to a gene. Germline V gene sequence: CDR1 LGHNA, CDR2 YNFKEQ.

This clonotype was counted many times. The chain combines TRBV29-1 with TRBJ2-1, with 10 nucleotides matching TRBD2. This CDR3 spans 15 amino acids. Germline CDR1 SQVTM, CDR2 ANQGSEA. With 3 bases clipped from V and 8 bases from J, the junction kept 10 bases outside the gene matches. The CDR3 nucleotides are TGCAGCGTTGAGTTGTCTAGCGGGAGTAACGATGAGCAGTTCTTC. Its protein product is CSVELSSGSNDEQFF.

The V and J genes are TRBV6-2 or TRBV6-3 and TRBJ1-1; a possible D gene is TRBD1 (5 bases). The CDR3 totals 14 residues. V was cut by 6 bases and J by 2 bases, with 13 bases left in between. Per germline, CDR1 MNHEY and CDR2 SVGEGT. The CDR3 region has the DNA TGTGCCAGCAGCCGACGGGGGGTTAACACTGAAGCTTTCTTT. It translates to CASSRRGVNTEAFF.

Concerning this clonotype itself: A junction boundary mismatches the germline segment, possibly from a read error. This chain uses TRBV10-1 with TRBJ2-3, with 9 bases fitting TRBD2. Per the germline V gene, CDR1 is WNHNN and CDR2 is SYGVQD (reference sequence). The CDR3 is 16 amino acids. CDR3 sequence: CAISEYGGGALDTQYF. As DNA, the CDR3 is TGCGCCATCAGTGAGTACGGCGGGGGGGCCTTGGATACGCAGTATTTT.

J is TRBJ1-5 and V is TRBV12-3 or TRBV12-4, with D unresolved. Trimming took off 5 bases at V and 6 bases at J, with 11 bases between the two ends. The CDR3 consists of 13 residues. The CDR3 bases are TGTGCCAGCAGTCCCTCCGCGTCTCAGCCCCAGCATTTT. This encodes CASSPSASQPQHF.

This clonotype appeared a few times. The J gene is TRBJ2-7, the V gene TRBV28, with D possibly being TRBD1 (6 bases). V lost 3 bases and J lost 5, with 11 bases in between. Looked up from germline, CDR1 is MDHEN and CDR2 is SYDVKM. The CDR3 loop spans 13 amino acids. The CDR3 spells CASSFQGWNEQYF. The DNA for the CDR3 is TGTGCCAGCAGTTTTCAGGGGTGGAACGAGCAGTACTTC.

The J gene is TRBJ1-1, the V gene TRBV28; the D gene is possibly TRBD1 (6 bases). V was pared by 7 bases and J by 1 base, with 22 bases between. Germline V gives CDR1 MDHEN, CDR2 SYDVKM. This CDR3 has 17 amino acids. The CDR3 DNA reads TGTGCCAGCACCTGGAGAGCGGGGGCGACCGGGAACACTGAAGCTTTCTTT. Amino acid sequence: CASTWRAGATGNTEAFF.

This chain connects TRBV7-2 to TRBJ2-5, with a tentative D call TRBD2 (6 bases). This CDR3 contains 12 residues. Germline CDR1 reads SGHTA; CDR2 reads FQGNSA. V was clipped by 5 bases and J by 6 bases, with 10 bases between them. CDR3: CASSHGGKTQYF. The DNA of the CDR3 is TGTGCCAGCAGCCACGGCGGGAAGACCCAGTACTTC.

The chain carries TRBV18 and TRBJ2-4; D gene uncertain. Germline CDR1 reads KGHSH; CDR2 reads LQKENI. V was shortened by 5 bases and J by 8 bases, with 25 bases between the two germline ends. The CDR3 runs to 17 residues. The CDR3 protein is CASSSRPPLGIVDIQYF. In nucleotides, the CDR3 is TGTGCCAGCTCATCCCGACCACCCCTAGGGATTGTAGACATTCAGTACTTC.

The genes are TRBV6-5 and TRBJ2-7, with 8 bases matching TRBD1. V trimming: 5 bases; J trimming: 7 bases; junction bases outside the gene matches: 4. This CDR3 comprises 12 residues. Germline V gene lookup returns CDR1 MNHEY and CDR2 SVGAGI. The CDR3 protein is CASSAGQGEQYF. The DNA for the CDR3 is TGTGCCAGCAGTGCCGGACAGGGTGAGCAGTACTTC.

This clonotype was seen many times. V and J are TRBV6-2 or TRBV6-3 and TRBJ2-6; D remains unclear. Trimming removed 3 bases at V and 0 bases at J, with 6 bases between. The germline V gene has CDR1 MNHEY and CDR2 SVGEGT. CDR3 length equals 15 residues. The CDR3, as DNA: TGTGCCAGCAGTTATCAGTCCTCTGGGGCCAACGTCCTGACTTTC. Its protein product is CASSYQSSGANVLTF.